The 8 T cell receptor beta chains reported below all come from one sample, sequenced in a study of blood T cell repertoires in COVID-19. The protocol was immunoSEQ multiplex PCR, while the TCRdb copy is restricted to in-frame clones and leaves out a portion. Here the sample spans 150,000 to 200,000 clones, 75% to 90% being singletons. The sample taken for sequencing was peripheral blood. The source is a woman older than 75 with active or convalescent COVID-19.

This chain joins TRBV7-2 and TRBJ2-5, with 11 bases aligning to TRBD1. With 5 bases clipped from V and 5 bases from J, the junction kept 7 bases outside the gene matches. This CDR3 is 15 amino acids long. The V gene's germline CDR1 is SGHTA and CDR2 FQGNSA. The CDR3 spells CASSMGQGGRETQYF. DNA for the CDR3: TGTGCCAGCAGCATGGGACAGGGGGGAAGGGAGACCCAGTACTTC.

This chain uses TRBV6-1 with TRBJ2-7; TRBD1 aligns across 10 bases. Germline values: CDR1 MNHNS, CDR2 SASEGT. This CDR3 has 16 amino acids. The ends lost 0 bases at V and 1 base at J; junction bases unmatched: 3. The CDR3 DNA reads TGTGCCAGCAGTGAAGCCGGGACAGGGGCGTCCTACGAGCAGTACTTC. It yields the protein CASSEAGTGASYEQYF.

The CDR3 is CASRRSSTNEKLFF. The CDR3 DNA reads TGTGCCAGTAGGAGAAGCTCAACTAATGAAAAACTGTTTTTT. The rearrangement links TRBV19 to TRBJ1-4; D is uncertain. Trimming took off 6 bases at V and 0 bases at J, with 8 bases between the two ends. The CDR3 totals 14 residues. Per germline, CDR1 LNHDA and CDR2 SQIVND (reference sequence).

The chain has TRBV4-3 and TRBJ2-1; 9 nucleotides match TRBD1. The V segment lost 7 bases and the J segment 4 bases; nucleotides outside the gene matches: 23. This CDR3 contains 20 residues. CDR1 is LGHNA, CDR2 YSLEER, per germline. Here the CDR3 reads CASIPDAHRGRCLEYNEQFF. The CDR3 nucleotides read TGCGCCAGCATCCCCGACGCTCACAGGGGGCGTTGTCTGGAGTACAATGAGCAGTTCTTC.

The chain combines TRBV6-2 or TRBV6-3 with TRBJ1-1; 7 bases are a match to TRBD1. V was pared by 2 bases and J by 7 bases, with 16 bases of the junction left unmatched. Germline lookup yields CDR1 MNHEY and CDR2 SVGEGT. The CDR3 contains 17 residues. The DNA for the CDR3 is TGTGCCAGCAGTTACACCCAAGGACAGGTGGGGAAAGATGAAGCTTTCTTT. Its protein product is CASSYTQGQVGKDEAFF.

This clone has more than one count but fewer than ten. The rearrangement uses TRBV10-3 and TRBJ2-7; TRBD1 might be the D (5 bases). The CDR3 totals 14 residues. CDR1 and CDR2 from the germline V gene are ENHRY and SYGVKD. The ends were cut back, 0 bases at V and 1 base at J, with 7 bases in the middle. The CDR3 DNA reads as TGTGCCATCAGTGAGTCATCAGGGTCCTACGAGCAGTACTTC. Translation gives CAISESSGSYEQYF.

The V call is TRBV19, the J call TRBJ1-2, with TRBD1 as a possible D gene (5 bases). The length of the CDR3 is 15 residues. The germline V and J ends were trimmed by 3 bases and 2 bases, with 13 bases remaining between them. Per germline, CDR1 LNHDA and CDR2 SQIVND (reference sequence). CDR3 sequence (DNA): TGTGCCAGTAGTATCGACAGTCTCATAAACTATGGCTACACCTTC. Translating gives CASSIDSLINYGYTF.

The gene calls are TRBV12-3 or TRBV12-4 and TRBJ1-2; 7 nucleotides line up with TRBD1. J was trimmed by 5 bases and V by 5 bases; bases with no gene match: 5. The CDR3 consists of 13 residues. CDR3 nucleotides: TGTGCCAGCAGTGGGGACAGAGTTTATGGCTACACCTTC. Its translation is CASSGDRVYGYTF.